The rows below give T cell receptor beta chains drawn from one sample of a study of blood T cell repertoires in COVID-19. Assay: immunoSEQ multiplex PCR; the TCRdb copy retains only in-frame clones and omits some. This table has under 350,000 clones, about 85% appearing once. Sequenced: peripheral blood. All receptors come from a young man with active or convalescent COVID-19. CDR3s include the opening cysteine and the closing phenylalanine or tryptophan. A D gene is named only where the DNA matches it firmly. Clone size is stated in some rows and not others, as once, few, many or a class when expanded.

j_call: TRBJ2-2
clone_size: .
d_call: .
v_call: TRBV7-2
cdr3_nt: TGTGCCAGCAGCTATCACCTGGCGGGACCGAACACCGGGGAGCTGTTTTTT
cdr3_aa: CASSYHLAGPNTGELFF

j_call: TRBJ2-1
clone_size: .
d_call: .
v_call: TRBV5-1
cdr3_nt: TGCGCCAGCAGCTTGGATGTAGCGCGCAATGAGCAGTTCTTC
cdr3_aa: CASSLDVARNEQFF

j_call: TRBJ2-1
clone_size: .
d_call: TRBD2
v_call: TRBV15
cdr3_nt: TGTGCCACCAGCATCGGGAGGCTAAAGGATGAGCAGTTCTTC
cdr3_aa: CATSIGRLKDEQFF

j_call: TRBJ1-6
clone_size: .
d_call: TRBD1
v_call: TRBV4-1
cdr3_nt: TGCGCCAGCAGGACCTTACAGGGGAAGTTGTTGAATTCACCCCTCCACTTT
cdr3_aa: CASRTLQGKLLNSPLHF

j_call: TRBJ2-5
clone_size: .
d_call: .
v_call: TRBV7-2
cdr3_nt: TGTGCCAGCAGCTCACAGCGGGTTCGGAGTGAGACCCAGTACTTC
cdr3_aa: CASSSQRVRSETQYF

j_call: TRBJ2-7
clone_size: .
d_call: .
v_call: TRBV28
cdr3_nt: TGTGCCAGCAGTTTGGAGAGAGGGGAGCAGTACTTC
cdr3_aa: CASSLERGEQYF

j_call: TRBJ2-7
clone_size: .
d_call: .
v_call: TRBV6-6
cdr3_nt: TGTGCCAGCAGTTATGGGGGGAGGTCCTACGAGCAGTACTTC
cdr3_aa: CASSYGGRSYEQYF

j_call: TRBJ1-1
clone_size: .
d_call: .
v_call: TRBV19
cdr3_nt: TGTGCCAGTAACCAGGACATCGTAGACACTGAAGCTTTCTTT
cdr3_aa: CASNQDIVDTEAFF

j_call: TRBJ2-2
clone_size: once
d_call: .
v_call: TRBV2
cdr3_nt: TGTGCCAGCAGACAGACAGGAGCCAAAAACACCGGGGAGCTGTTTTTT
cdr3_aa: CASRQTGAKNTGELFF

j_call: TRBJ2-5
clone_size: few
d_call: .
v_call: TRBV5-1
cdr3_nt: TGCGCCAGCAGCTCCGATTCGTGGACATGGGAAGAGACCCAGTACTTC
cdr3_aa: CASSSDSWTWEETQYF

j_call: TRBJ2-3
clone_size: .
d_call: .
v_call: TRBV10-3
cdr3_nt: TGTGCCATCAGTCAGAGAGGGTTTGGCGAAACAGATACGCAGTATTTT
cdr3_aa: CAISQRGFGETDTQYF

j_call: TRBJ1-3
clone_size: .
d_call: TRBD1
v_call: TRBV14
cdr3_nt: TGTGCCAGCAGCCAGCCCCAGGGGGTCTCTGGAAACACCATATATTTT
cdr3_aa: CASSQPQGVSGNTIYF

j_call: TRBJ1-1
clone_size: .
d_call: .
v_call: TRBV13
cdr3_nt: TGTGCCAGCAGCACACAGGAAGCGATGAACACTGAAGCTTTCTTT
cdr3_aa: CASSTQEAMNTEAFF

j_call: TRBJ2-3
clone_size: .
d_call: .
v_call: TRBV24-1
cdr3_nt: TGTGCCACCGGGGAGACAGATACGCAGTATTTT
cdr3_aa: CATGETDTQYF

j_call: TRBJ1-2
clone_size: .
d_call: .
v_call: TRBV19
cdr3_nt: TGTGCCACCGCAGGGTCGCACGGCTACACCTTC
cdr3_aa: CATAGSHGYTF

j_call: TRBJ2-2
clone_size: few
d_call: .
v_call: TRBV5-1
cdr3_nt: TGCGCCAGCAGCTTGGGAGGCGGGGAGCTGTTTTTT
cdr3_aa: CASSLGGGELFF

j_call: TRBJ2-7
clone_size: .
d_call: TRBD2
v_call: TRBV28
cdr3_nt: TGTGCCAGCAGTTTAGGGACTAGCGGAGATTACGAGCAGTACTTC
cdr3_aa: CASSLGTSGDYEQYF

j_call: TRBJ2-6
clone_size: .
d_call: .
v_call: TRBV28
cdr3_nt: TGTGCCAGCCTCTCTATTCTATCTGGGGCCAACGTCCTGACTTTC
cdr3_aa: CASLSILSGANVLTF